Listed below are T cell receptor beta chains from one sample, sequenced in a study of blood T cells in healthy people across ages. TCRdb itself ran the 5' RACE reads through MiXCR, one entry per CDR3 protein. Seen here are over a million distinct CDR3 sequences, 35% to 45% observed once, and the top ten hold about 4%. The sample was blood. These receptors all stem from a woman aged 18-29 years in good health. Each CDR3 is given with its conserved first and last residue. Each record gives: D gene, J gene, clone size, V gene, CDR3 DNA, CDR3 protein. The D gene is left open where the match is weak. Not every row has a clone size; where given, it reads once, few, many or a size class.

D: -; J: TRBJ1-5; size: few; V: TRBV6-2/TRBV6-3; DNA: TGTGCCAGCAGTTATTTGGGGGATCAGCCCCAGCATTTT; CDR3: CASSYLGDQPQHF
D: TRBD1; J: TRBJ2-1; size: -; V: TRBV7-9; DNA: TGTGCCAGCAGGGCGGACTTCGGGACAGGGAACAATGAGCAGTTCTTC; CDR3: CASRADFGTGNNEQFF
D: TRBD1; J: TRBJ2-1; size: -; V: TRBV20-1; DNA: TGCAGTGCGCGGGACAGGGTCAAATACAATGAGCAGTTCTTC; CDR3: CSARDRVKYNEQFF
D: -; J: TRBJ2-7; size: -; V: TRBV4-1; DNA: TGCGCCAGCAGCGAAGAGATCCCAAGCTACGAGCAGTACTTC; CDR3: CASSEEIPSYEQYF
D: -; J: TRBJ2-1; size: -; V: TRBV28; DNA: TGTGCCCTTACACCCCAGGCCCACTACAATGAGCAGTTCTTC; CDR3: CALTPQAHYNEQFF
D: TRBD2; J: TRBJ2-3; size: -; V: TRBV7-9; DNA: TGTGCCAGCCCTCCGGGACTAGGCACAGATACGCAGTATTTT; CDR3: CASPPGLGTDTQYF
D: -; J: TRBJ1-3; size: -; V: TRBV20-1; DNA: TGCAGTGCTAGAGTTCGCAGAAGAAACACCATATATTTT; CDR3: CSARVRRRNTIYF
D: -; J: TRBJ1-1; size: -; V: TRBV20-1; DNA: TGCAGTGCTTCCTACAGTGGAGTGAACACTGAAGCTTTCTTT; CDR3: CSASYSGVNTEAFF
D: TRBD1; J: TRBJ2-7; size: -; V: TRBV4-1; DNA: TGCGCCAGCAGTCCGACAGGGCTCTACGGGCAGTACTTC; CDR3: CASSPTGLYGQYF
D: TRBD1; J: TRBJ2-1; size: -; V: TRBV10-3; DNA: TGTGCCGTCAGTGAAGGGTCGACAGGGGTCTACAATGAGCAGTTCTTC; CDR3: CAVSEGSTGVYNEQFF
D: TRBD2; J: TRBJ2-3; size: few; V: TRBV6-5; DNA: TGTGCCAGCAGTTATAGGGCTAGCGGAGATACGCAGTATTTT; CDR3: CASSYRASGDTQYF
D: -; J: TRBJ2-3; size: -; V: TRBV7-8; DNA: TGTGCCAGCAGCTCCTTTGGGGGAGATACGCAGTATTTT; CDR3: CASSSFGGDTQYF
D: -; J: TRBJ2-1; size: -; V: TRBV6-5; DNA: TGTGCCAGCAGTTACTCATCCGTTGATGAGCAGTTCTTC; CDR3: CASSYSSVDEQFF
D: -; J: TRBJ2-5; size: few; V: TRBV7-9; DNA: TGTGCCAGCAGCCCTGGACTTGGGCGACAGACTCAAGAGACCCAGTACTTC; CDR3: CASSPGLGRQTQETQYF
D: -; J: TRBJ2-2; size: -; V: TRBV7-8; DNA: TGTGCCAGCAGTGGAGGGGGCAGGAGGGAGCTGTTTTTT; CDR3: CASSGGGRRELFF
D: TRBD2; J: TRBJ2-2; size: -; V: TRBV9; DNA: TGTGCCAGCAGCGTAGGGGGTCTAGCGGGAAACGGGGAGCTGTTTTTT; CDR3: CASSVGGLAGNGELFF
D: -; J: TRBJ1-2; size: -; V: TRBV7-2; DNA: TGTGCCAGCAGCTACCCGGGGAGGGGAGATGGCTACACCTTC; CDR3: CASSYPGRGDGYTF
D: -; J: TRBJ1-6; size: -; V: TRBV27; DNA: TGTGCCAGCAGTTTAGCAGGAAGGGCATCACCCCTCCACTTT; CDR3: CASSLAGRASPLHF
D: -; J: TRBJ1-2; size: -; V: TRBV4-1; DNA: TGCGCCAGCAGCCAAGCCCCGACAGCGTCCTATGGCTACACCTTC; CDR3: CASSQAPTASYGYTF
D: -; J: TRBJ2-5; size: -; V: TRBV5-1; DNA: TGCGCCAGCAGCCTCCTCTCGACAGGTCTCACTGGGAATGAGCAGTACTTC; CDR3: CASSLLSTGLTGNEQYF
D: -; J: TRBJ2-1; size: few; V: TRBV21-1; DNA: TGTGCCAGCATAAGGTATAACAGCAATGAGCAGTTCTTC; CDR3: CASIRYNSNEQFF
D: TRBD2; J: TRBJ2-7; size: -; V: TRBV7-2; DNA: TGTGCCAGCAGCTTAGAAGGGTCTAGCGGGACGTACGAGCAGTACTTC; CDR3: CASSLEGSSGTYEQYF
D: -; J: TRBJ1-2; size: -; V: TRBV7-9; DNA: TGTGCCAGCAGCTTATCACAGGCGGTCACCTTC; CDR3: CASSLSQAVTF
D: -; J: TRBJ2-3; size: few; V: TRBV12-3/TRBV12-4; DNA: TGTGCCAGCACCCCGTTTAGCTACGCGGGTACGCAGTATTTT; CDR3: CASTPFSYAGTQYF
D: -; J: TRBJ2-3; size: few; V: TRBV29-1; DNA: TGCAGCGGGAAGGGTCAACACACAGATACGCAGTATTTT; CDR3: CSGKGQHTDTQYF
D: TRBD1; J: TRBJ2-1; size: few; V: TRBV6-5; DNA: TGTGCCAGCAGTACAGGACAGGGGGCGCATCTGTTCTTC; CDR3: CASSTGQGAHLFF
D: -; J: TRBJ2-7; size: few; V: TRBV7-2; DNA: TGTGCCAGCAGCTTAGGGGTAAGGGAATACGAGCAGTACTTC; CDR3: CASSLGVREYEQYF
D: TRBD1; J: TRBJ2-1; size: -; V: TRBV7-2; DNA: TGTACCAGCAGCTTAAGTGGACAGGCATCCTACGAGCAGTTCTTC; CDR3: CTSSLSGQASYEQFF
D: -; J: TRBJ2-6; size: few; V: TRBV5-1; DNA: TGCGCCAGCAGCTCACAGGTTTCAGGGGCCAACGTCCTGACTTTC; CDR3: CASSSQVSGANVLTF
D: TRBD2; J: TRBJ2-5; size: -; V: TRBV4-3; DNA: TGCGCCAGCAGCCAAGAAGGGAGGGAGGAGCAGTACTTC; CDR3: CASSQEGREEQYF
D: -; J: TRBJ1-2; size: -; V: TRBV20-1; DNA: TGCAGTGCTGCCCCCCGACAGGCCTACTATGGCTACACCTTC; CDR3: CSAAPRQAYYGYTF
D: -; J: TRBJ2-5; size: -; V: TRBV30; DNA: TGTGCCTGGAGTCTACACTCAGAAGAGACCCAGTACTTC; CDR3: CAWSLHSEETQYF
D: -; J: TRBJ2-3; size: -; V: TRBV6-2/TRBV6-3; DNA: TGTGCCAGCACCTTACACCCAACGGGGAGCACAGATACGCAGTATTTT; CDR3: CASTLHPTGSTDTQYF
D: -; J: TRBJ1-4; size: few; V: TRBV6-5; DNA: TGTGCCAGCAGTTACTCGACAGCTCAAGGAAAACTGTTTTTT; CDR3: CASSYSTAQGKLFF
D: -; J: TRBJ2-1; size: -; V: TRBV20-1; DNA: TGCAGTGCTCTTTCTCCGGGGTTAGGCAATGAGCAGTTCTTC; CDR3: CSALSPGLGNEQFF
D: -; J: TRBJ2-5; size: few; V: TRBV5-6; DNA: TGTGCCAGCAATATGGGTAGCCCTGAGACCCAGTACTTC; CDR3: CASNMGSPETQYF
D: TRBD1; J: TRBJ1-5; size: few; V: TRBV20-1; DNA: TGCAGTGCCGCGACAGGGGGGAATAGCAATCAGCCCCAGCATTTT; CDR3: CSAATGGNSNQPQHF
D: -; J: TRBJ1-2; size: once; V: TRBV20-1; DNA: TGCAGTGCTACCCCAGGGAGCAAGGGCTACACCTTC; CDR3: CSATPGSKGYTF
D: TRBD1; J: TRBJ2-1; size: many; V: TRBV7-2; DNA: TGTGCCAGCAGCCCCTCAGACAGGGGCTACAATGAGCAGTTCTTC; CDR3: CASSPSDRGYNEQFF
D: -; J: TRBJ2-3; size: many; V: TRBV10-3; DNA: TGTGCCATCAGTGAAGGTGATACGCAGTATTTT; CDR3: CAISEGDTQYF